This passage covers 10 T cell receptor beta chains from one sample sequenced in a study of T-cell memory formation after mild COVID-19. MiXCR, run by TCRdb on the 5' RACE reads, gives a single entry per CDR3 protein. The sample contains approximately 260,000 distinct CDR3 sequences, approximately 18% of which appear only once. Sequencing was performed on PBMCs or a T cell subset sorted from them (not recorded which). All receptors come from a man younger than 35 who had mild COVID-19 (a few samples of this study predate the infection). Cell type and time point are not known.

The chain couples TRBV20-1 to TRBJ1-6; possible D gene TRBD1, 5 bases. The CDR3 consists of 17 residues. Germline loops: CDR1 DFQATT, CDR2 SNEGSKA (reference sequence). V lost 1 base to trimming and J lost 0 bases, with 13 bases between them. CDR3 protein: CSARGGVGSSYNSPLHF. DNA for the CDR3: TGCAGTGCTAGAGGGGGCGTGGGGAGCTCCTATAATTCACCCCTCCACTTT.

V is TRBV9 and J is TRBJ2-7; no reliable D call. Looked up from germline, CDR1 is SGDLS and CDR2 is YYNGEE. V was cut by 4 bases and J by 5 bases, with 19 bases left in between. CDR3 length: 15 amino acids. CDR3 residues: CASSPLARDGHEQYF. In DNA, the CDR3 is TGTGCCAGCAGCCCTTTGGCTCGCGACGGACACGAGCAGTACTTC.

This clonotype was detected only a few times. This CDR3 is CASSYCARINTEAFF. In nucleotides, the CDR3 is TGTGCCAGCAGTTATTGCGCCAGGATCAACACTGAAGCTTTCTTT. This chain joins TRBV6-9 and TRBJ1-1; D remains unclear. The V end was cut by 1 base, the J end by 2 bases, with 11 bases between. Germline CDR1 MNHGY, CDR2 SVAAGI. The CDR3 has 15 residues.

This rearrangement joins TRBV10-1 to TRBJ2-7; D unclear. This CDR3 has 14 amino acids. Germline V gives CDR1 WNHNN, CDR2 SYGVQD (reference sequence). Deletions cut 0 bases from V and 2 bases from J, with 8 bases between. The DNA of the CDR3 is TGCGCCAGCAGTGAGTCCACCTACACCTACGAGCAGTACTTC. Residues: CASSESTYTYEQYF.

There are many counts of this clonotype. The V call is TRBV7-2, the J call TRBJ2-3, with 7 bases lining up with TRBD1. The V segment lost 4 bases and the J segment 5 bases; nucleotides outside the gene matches: 3. The CDR3 covers 13 residues. CDR1 and CDR2 from the germline V gene are SGHTA and FQGNSA. Here the CDR3 reads CASSYRDRDTQYF. The CDR3 coding sequence is TGTGCCAGCAGCTACCGGGACAGAGATACGCAGTATTTT.

The chain has TRBV7-8 and TRBJ1-1; D not resolved. V dropped 4 bases and J dropped 1 base, with 10 bases sitting between them. Looked up from germline, CDR1 is SGHVS and CDR2 is FQNEAQ. The CDR3 has 14 amino acids. CDR3: CASSSSTSNTEAFF. The CDR3 bases are TGTGCCAGCAGCTCAAGCACCTCGAACACTGAAGCTTTCTTT.

The chain employs TRBV9 and TRBJ1-2, with D unclear. CDR1 SGDLS and CDR2 YYNGEE come from the germline V gene. The CDR3 has 13 residues. V lost 3 bases, J lost 8 bases, and 14 bases lay in between. CDR3 sequence: CASSGRMDWGYTF. Here the CDR3 DNA reads TGTGCCAGCAGCGGACGGATGGATTGGGGCTACACCTTC.

The chain has TRBV10-3 and TRBJ2-7, with D uncertain. The CDR3 runs 16 residues. The V end lost 4 bases, the J end lost 1 base, and 17 bases lay between the germline ends. Germline V gene lookup returns CDR1 ENHRY and CDR2 SYGVKD. Written as DNA, the CDR3 is TGTGCCATCAGTGGAGCTTCAGGCCGAAGTTCCTACGAGCAGTACTTC. Its protein is CAISGASGRSSYEQYF.

This clonotype was counted at least ten times. The gene calls are TRBV28 and TRBJ2-1; 8 bases line up with TRBD2. The CDR3 has 16 residues. Germline V lookup: CDR1 MDHEN, CDR2 SYDVKM. Unmatched junction bases numbered 5, after V lost 4 bases and J lost 0 bases. The CDR3 region is CASSSLAGSSYNEQFF. CDR3 in DNA: TGTGCCAGCAGTTCCCTAGCGGGCAGCTCCTACAATGAGCAGTTCTTC.

This clonotype was seen only a few times. The V gene is TRBV2, the J gene TRBJ2-7; D is undetermined. The germline V gene encodes CDR1 SNHLY and CDR2 FYNNEI. This CDR3 has 13 amino acids. The V end lost 8 bases, the J end lost 2 bases, and 13 bases lay between the germline ends. CDR3 sequence (DNA): TGTGCCAGCCATGAGTGGGTGACCTACGAGCAGTACGTC. It is translated as CASHEWVTYEQYV.